The source of this T cell receptor beta chain is a study of shared clonotypes between healthy human individuals. In the study overall: Sampling drew on donors who were two women and three men aged 18 to 49. Each donor's CD8 memory used one plate, CD8 naive two, each CD4 subset three. Study-wide points: Sampling involved blood alone; tissue repertoires likely differ.

Here immunoSEQ multiplex PCR was the method, and the copy in TCRdb shows in-frame clones only, minus some. The repertoire includes about 2 million clones, 95% of them detected once, and 0.13% sits in the top ten. On this clone: Its matching antigen is unknown.

With V trimmed by 1 base and J by 5 bases, 8 bases remained unmatched. CDR1 and CDR2 (germline): KGHSH, LQKENI. This CDR3 spans 15 amino acids. The specimen was naive CD4+ T cells sorted from blood. Subset here: CD45RA+ positively selected. This sequence was found in a man between 18 and 35 years old in good health. The genes are TRBV18 and TRBJ2-7; 7 positions agree with TRBD2. The CDR3 bases are TGTGCCAGCTCACCACTAGCGGGCCAATATAACGAGCAGTACTTC. It codes for CASSPLAGQYNEQYF. Complete variable domain (other parts from reference TRBV18 and TRBJ2-7): NAGVMQNPRHLVRRRGQEARLRCSPMKGHSHVYWYRQLPEEGLKFMVYLQKENIIDESGMPKERFSAEFPKEGPSILRIQQVVRGDSAAYFCASSPLAGQYNEQYFGPGTRLTVT.